A selection of T cell receptor beta chains follows, all from one sample in a study of spatial heterogeneity in lung cancer. TCRdb called the 5' RACE reads again in MiXCR, with one record for every CDR3 protein. The sample holds some 85,000 distinct CDR3 sequences, about 20% seen once. This specimen consisted of PBMCs, obtained at surgery. Receptors were obtained from a male donor with early-stage non-small cell lung cancer. Each CDR3 is given with its conserved first and last residue. The D gene is left open where the match is weak. Size tells how often a clone was seen (once, few, many) or the class of an expanded clone, and some rows leave it out.

TRBV7-2	TRBJ2-5	-	15	-	TGTGCCAGCAGCCCCAGCCTAGGACCCCAAGAGACCCAGTACTTC	CASSPSLGPQETQYF
TRBV6-2/TRBV6-3	TRBJ2-7	few	16	TRBD1	TGTGCCAGCAGTTACGTCCGGCCGGGACAGGGACCCGAGCAGTACTTC	CASSYVRPGQGPEQYF
TRBV6-5	TRBJ2-2	-	14	TRBD2	TGTGCCACCGGACTAGCGTTTGAGGCCGGGGAGCTGTTTTTT	CATGLAFEAGELFF
TRBV6-2/TRBV6-3	TRBJ2-7	-	11	-	TGTGCCAGCAGTTACTCAGGCCACCAGTACTTC	CASSYSGHQYF
TRBV5-1	TRBJ1-4	few	15	-	TGCGCCAGCAGCTTGGCCGGGACCCAAGGGGAAAAACTGTTTTTT	CASSLAGTQGEKLFF
TRBV5-1	TRBJ2-7	-	14	-	TGCGCCAGCAGCCTAGATGGGGGAGCCTACGAGCAGTACTTC	CASSLDGGAYEQYF
TRBV19	TRBJ2-1	few	16	-	TGTGCCAGTAGTATTCCTCCTCCCTTCCTATACAATGAGCAGTTCTTC	CASSIPPPFLYNEQFF
TRBV4-3	TRBJ1-1	few	15	TRBD1	TGCGCCAGCAGCTTCCAGGGGGCGCAGAACACTGAAGCTTTCTTT	CASSFQGAQNTEAFF
TRBV9	TRBJ2-3	-	16	TRBD2	TGTGCCAGCAGCGTTGCGGCGGGAGGGCCCGCAGATACGCAGTATTTT	CASSVAAGGPADTQYF
TRBV20-1	TRBJ2-5	-	12	TRBD1	TGCAGTGCCCTACAGGGGGCGGAGACCCAGTACTTC	CSALQGAETQYF
TRBV7-2	TRBJ2-7	-	15	TRBD2	TGTGCCAGCAGCTTAAGGCGGGGGGGACCGTACGAGCAGTACTTC	CASSLRRGGPYEQYF
TRBV6-1	TRBJ2-7	-	13	-	TGTGCCAGCAGTGATCCCCTCCCCTACGAGCAGTACTTC	CASSDPLPYEQYF
TRBV4-3	TRBJ2-3	-	12	-	TGCGCCAGCAAGGGGGTCGGGGATACGCAGTATTTT	CASKGVGDTQYF
TRBV30	TRBJ1-4	-	16	TRBD1	TGTGCCTGGACCCGACCCCCAGGGGGGACCAATGAAAAACTGTTTTTT	CAWTRPPGGTNEKLFF
TRBV20-1	TRBJ2-7	-	15	TRBD2	TGCAGTGCCGCTATACCCGCGGGAGTAGCCTACGAGCAGTACTTC	CSAAIPAGVAYEQYF
TRBV7-2	TRBJ2-7	few	15	TRBD1	TGTGCCAGCAGCTCCTGGACAGGGGGCAACTACGAGCAGTACTTC	CASSSWTGGNYEQYF
TRBV20-1	TRBJ2-3	few	15	TRBD2	TGCAGTGCTAGCGAGCGGGAGGGCCTGGCAGATACGCAGTATTTT	CSASEREGLADTQYF
TRBV5-1	TRBJ2-1	-	17	TRBD2	TGCGCCAGCAGCGAACCGCCCTCTAGCGGATCTTACAATGAGCAGTTCTTC	CASSEPPSSGSYNEQFF
TRBV20-1	TRBJ2-3	once	14	TRBD1	TGCAGTGCCCGCACCGACAGGGGAGTAGATACGCAGTATTTT	CSARTDRGVDTQYF
TRBV7-8	TRBJ2-3	-	15	-	TGTGCCAGCAGCCCCCTGACAGGTCTCACAGATACGCAGTATTTT	CASSPLTGLTDTQYF
TRBV6-2/TRBV6-3	TRBJ1-5	few	15	-	TGTGCCAGCAAGGCAACGGGGAATAGCAATCAGCCCCAGCATTTT	CASKATGNSNQPQHF
TRBV7-2	TRBJ2-5	-	14	-	TGTGCCAGCAGCTTTAGGGGGTACCAAGAGACCCAGTACTTC	CASSFRGYQETQYF
TRBV27	TRBJ1-1	-	14	-	TGTGCCAGCGCCATCACCTGGGAGAACACTGAAGCTTTCTTT	CASAITWENTEAFF
TRBV24-1	TRBJ2-1	few	16	-	TGTGCCACCAGTGATGCTACCTTCGGACGGTGGGCTGAGCAGTTCTTC	CATSDATFGRWAEQFF
TRBV4-3	TRBJ1-1	few	15	TRBD1	TGCGCCAGCAGCCCAGCCGGACAGGCAGTCACTGAAGCTTTCTTT	CASSPAGQAVTEAFF